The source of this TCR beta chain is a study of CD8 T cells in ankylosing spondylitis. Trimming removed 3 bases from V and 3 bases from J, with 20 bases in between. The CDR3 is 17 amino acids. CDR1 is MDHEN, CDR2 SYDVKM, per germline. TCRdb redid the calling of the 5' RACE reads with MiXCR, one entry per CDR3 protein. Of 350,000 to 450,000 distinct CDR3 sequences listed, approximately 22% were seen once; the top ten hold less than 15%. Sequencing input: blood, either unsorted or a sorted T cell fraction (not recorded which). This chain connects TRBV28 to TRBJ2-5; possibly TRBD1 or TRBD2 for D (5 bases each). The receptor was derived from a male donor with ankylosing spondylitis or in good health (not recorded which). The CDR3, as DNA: TGTGCCAGCAGTTTCAATCCCCGGGACGAGGATGAAGAGACCCAGTACTTC. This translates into CASSFNPRDEDEETQYF.